A selection of T cell receptor beta chains follows, all from one sample in a study of T cell responses to AZD1222 COVID-19 vaccine. Assay: immunoSEQ multiplex PCR; the TCRdb copy retains only in-frame clones and omits some. The data hold about 130,000 clones, with around 85% observed a single time. Specimen: peripheral blood, collected on day 0 of AZD1222 vaccination. The receptors were sampled from an adult in good health. The CDR3 runs from the conserved cysteine through the conserved F or W. The order of the fields is V gene, D gene, clone size, J gene, CDR3 DNA, CDR3 protein. The D gene is left open where the match is weak. Clone sizes are given selectively: once, few, many, or a class where the clone is expanded.

TRBV7-9,.,.,TRBJ2-3,TGTGCCAGCAGCTTTAGGGATACGCAGTATTTT,CASSFRDTQYF
TRBV6-1,.,.,TRBJ1-3,TGTGCCAGCAGTGAAGTATTGGCCACGACGGACACCATATATTTT,CASSEVLATTDTIYF
TRBV25-1,TRBD1,.,TRBJ1-6,TGTGCCAGCAGTGGGACAGGGGTGAATAATTCACCCCTCCACTTT,CASSGTGVNNSPLHF
TRBV11-2,.,.,TRBJ2-6,TGTGCCAGCAGCTTAGTAGGGTGGGGCTCTGGGGCCAACGTCCTGACTTTC,CASSLVGWGSGANVLTF
TRBV11-3,TRBD1,.,TRBJ1-6,TGTGCCAGCAGCTTAGACGCCTTGGACAGGGGGAATTCACCCCTCCACTTT,CASSLDALDRGNSPLHF
TRBV28,.,.,TRBJ1-4,TGTGCCAGCAGCCTAGGTGGACAAAACGTTGAAAAACTGTTTTTT,CASSLGGQNVEKLFF
TRBV15,.,once,TRBJ2-5,TGTGCCACCAGCAGGGGCGAAGAGACCCAGTACTTC,CATSRGEETQYF
TRBV24-1,TRBD1,.,TRBJ2-1,TGTGCCACCAGTGATCCGGGCAGGGGGCAGAATGAGCAGTTCTTC,CATSDPGRGQNEQFF
TRBV7-9,.,.,TRBJ1-2,TGTGCCAGCAAGACCGGGACCACGGGGGGCTACACCTTC,CASKTGTTGGYTF
TRBV7-8,.,.,TRBJ2-5,TGTGCCAGCAGCAGCGCGCGGGCCCAAGAGACCCAGTACTTC,CASSSARAQETQYF
TRBV7-6,TRBD1,.,TRBJ1-3,TGTGCCAGCAGCTTAGAACAGGGGGCGATTGGAAACACCATATATTTT,CASSLEQGAIGNTIYF
TRBV15,.,.,TRBJ2-5,TGTGCCACCAGCAGCGCCGGCAGGGGCGGAGGGGAGACCCAGTACTTC,CATSSAGRGGGETQYF
TRBV28,.,.,TRBJ1-2,TGTGCCAGCAGTGGGGGGCGTTATGGCTACACCTTC,CASSGGRYGYTF
TRBV27,TRBD2,.,TRBJ2-1,TGTGCCAGCAGCGAGCGGGGACTAGCGGGAGTCTATGAGCAGTTCTTC,CASSERGLAGVYEQFF
TRBV3-1/TRBV3-2,TRBD1,.,TRBJ1-3,TGTGCCAGCAGCCACGGGACAGGGATGGGAGGAAACACCATATATTTT,CASSHGTGMGGNTIYF
TRBV2,.,.,TRBJ2-1,TGTGCCAGCAGGGGGACCCCGAACAATGAGCAGTTCTTC,CASRGTPNNEQFF
TRBV7-2,.,once,TRBJ2-7,TGTGCCAGCGCCCACTCCGCTTCCCCTCTCGAGCAGTACTTC,CASAHSASPLEQYF
TRBV11-2,TRBD2,.,TRBJ2-7,TGTGCCAGCAGTTTCAAGACTAGCGGGAACTACGAGCAGTACTTC,CASSFKTSGNYEQYF
TRBV18,.,.,TRBJ1-4,TGTGCCAGCTCACCACCAGGGAAGGGTGAAAAACTGTTTTTT,CASSPPGKGEKLFF
TRBV9,TRBD1,.,TRBJ1-2,TGTGCCAGCAGCGTCTCTTTTGAGGGACAGCACTATGGCTACACCTTC,CASSVSFEGQHYGYTF
TRBV27,.,.,TRBJ1-1,TGTGCCAGCAGTTTATGGGCAGACACTGAAGCTTTCTTT,CASSLWADTEAFF
TRBV27,TRBD1,.,TRBJ1-1,TGTGCCAGCAGTTTTTATGACAGGGTAACTGAAGCTTTCTTT,CASSFYDRVTEAFF
TRBV27,TRBD1,.,TRBJ2-7,TGTGCCAGCAGTTCCCGGGGACAGGCGGTCTACGAGCAGTACTTC,CASSSRGQAVYEQYF
TRBV29-1,.,.,TRBJ2-3,TGCAGCGTTGATAGCGGAAGCACAGATACGCAGTATTTT,CSVDSGSTDTQYF
TRBV6-1,.,once,TRBJ2-5,TGTGCCAGCAGTGCTTGGCCCTTTCAGGGGGGGGAGACCCAGTACTTC,CASSAWPFQGGETQYF
TRBV14,.,few,TRBJ1-4,TGTGCCGGGCCCGGGGGCCTTAATGAAAAACTGTTTTTT,CAGPGGLNEKLFF
TRBV10-3,TRBD2,few,TRBJ2-1,TGTGCCATCAGTGAGTCTGGGGCGGGGGGTGAGCAGTTCTTC,CAISESGAGGEQFF
TRBV28,.,.,TRBJ2-7,TGTGCCAGCAGTTTTCTGCGGCCAGGGAATGGATACGAGCAGTACTTC,CASSFLRPGNGYEQYF
TRBV11-3,.,.,TRBJ2-7,TGTGCCAGCAGTCCAGGGGGGGACCGGTACGAGCAGTACTTC,CASSPGGDRYEQYF
TRBV18,.,.,TRBJ2-1,TGTGCCAGCTCACCGCGGGCGGGTATCTACGGTGAGCAGTTCTTC,CASSPRAGIYGEQFF
TRBV6-5,.,once,TRBJ1-3,TGTGCCAGCAGTACCCCCGGGGCTGGAAACACCATATATTTT,CASSTPGAGNTIYF
TRBV4-1,.,.,TRBJ2-7,TGCGCCAGCAGCCAAGACCTCCCTAAGGGACGGGCCTACGAGCAGTACTTC,CASSQDLPKGRAYEQYF
TRBV9,.,.,TRBJ2-7,TGTGCCAGCAGCGTCGGGCCCCCTTTGGCTTCCTACGAGCAGTACTTC,CASSVGPPLASYEQYF
TRBV7-9,.,.,TRBJ1-2,TGTGCCAGCAGCTCGATATTGGCAGGAAACTATGGCTACACCTTC,CASSSILAGNYGYTF